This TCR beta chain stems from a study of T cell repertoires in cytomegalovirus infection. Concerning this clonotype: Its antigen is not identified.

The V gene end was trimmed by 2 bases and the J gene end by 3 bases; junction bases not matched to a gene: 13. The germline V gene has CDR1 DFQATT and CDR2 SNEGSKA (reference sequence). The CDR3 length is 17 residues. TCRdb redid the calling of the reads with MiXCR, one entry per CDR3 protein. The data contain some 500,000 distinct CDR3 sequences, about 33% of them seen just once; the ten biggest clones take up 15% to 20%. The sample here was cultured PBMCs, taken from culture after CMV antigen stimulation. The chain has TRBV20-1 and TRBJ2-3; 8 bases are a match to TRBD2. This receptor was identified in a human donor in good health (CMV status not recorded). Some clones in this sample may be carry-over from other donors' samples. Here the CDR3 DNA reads TGCAGTGCTAGACGTCAAGTTGGTAGCGGGAAAACAGATACGCAGTATTTT. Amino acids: CSARRQVGSGKTDTQYF.